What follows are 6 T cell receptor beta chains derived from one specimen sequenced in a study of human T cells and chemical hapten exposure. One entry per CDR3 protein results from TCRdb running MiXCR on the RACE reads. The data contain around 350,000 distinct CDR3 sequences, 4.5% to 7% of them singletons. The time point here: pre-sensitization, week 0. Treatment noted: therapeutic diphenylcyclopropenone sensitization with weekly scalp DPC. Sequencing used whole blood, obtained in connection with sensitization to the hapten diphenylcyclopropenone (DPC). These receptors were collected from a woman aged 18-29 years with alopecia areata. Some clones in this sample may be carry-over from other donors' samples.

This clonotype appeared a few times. Written as DNA, the CDR3 is TGTGCCAGCAGCCGGGGACAGAATAGCAATCAGCCCCAGCATTTT. Translation: CASSRGQNSNQPQHF. The J gene is TRBJ1-5, the V gene TRBV27; 7 positions match TRBD1. The junction had 5 bases not matched to a gene; V was cut back by 6 bases and J by 0 bases. CDR1 MNHEY and CDR2 SMNVEV come from the germline V gene (reference sequence). The CDR3 is made up of 15 amino acids.

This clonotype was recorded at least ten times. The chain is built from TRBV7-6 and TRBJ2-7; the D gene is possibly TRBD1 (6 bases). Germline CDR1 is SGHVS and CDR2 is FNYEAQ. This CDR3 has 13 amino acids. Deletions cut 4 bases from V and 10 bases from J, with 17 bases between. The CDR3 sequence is CASSSGDRSSQYF. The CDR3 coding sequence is TGTGCCAGCAGCTCTGGAGACAGGTCCTCTCAGTACTTC.

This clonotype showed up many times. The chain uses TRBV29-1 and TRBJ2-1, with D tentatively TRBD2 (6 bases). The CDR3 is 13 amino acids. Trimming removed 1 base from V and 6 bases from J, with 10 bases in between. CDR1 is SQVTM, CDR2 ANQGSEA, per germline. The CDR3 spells CSVEGTTSNEQFF. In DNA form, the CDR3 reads TGCAGCGTTGAAGGGACTACCAGCAATGAGCAGTTCTTC.

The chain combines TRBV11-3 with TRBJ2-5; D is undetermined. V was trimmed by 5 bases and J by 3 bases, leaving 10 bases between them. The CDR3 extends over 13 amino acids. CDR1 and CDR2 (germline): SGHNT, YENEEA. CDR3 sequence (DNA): TGTGCCAGCAGCCTCTCATTGAAAGAGACCCAGTACTTC. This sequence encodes CASSLSLKETQYF.

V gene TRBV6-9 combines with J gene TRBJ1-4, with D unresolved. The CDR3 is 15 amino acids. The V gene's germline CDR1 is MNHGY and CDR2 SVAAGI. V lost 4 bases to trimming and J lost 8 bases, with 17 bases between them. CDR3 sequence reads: CASSSNSLADEKLFF. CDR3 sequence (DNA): TGTGCCAGCAGTTCTAACTCTTTGGCAGACGAAAAACTGTTTTTT.

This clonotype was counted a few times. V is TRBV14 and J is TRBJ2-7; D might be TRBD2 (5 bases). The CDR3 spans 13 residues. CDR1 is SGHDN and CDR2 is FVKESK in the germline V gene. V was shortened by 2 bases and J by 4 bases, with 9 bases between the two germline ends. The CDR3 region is CASSQWTGYEQYF. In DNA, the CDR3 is TGTGCCAGCAGCCAATGGACTGGATACGAGCAGTACTTC.